These 26 T cell receptor beta chains originate from one sample sequenced in a study of blood T cell repertoires in COVID-19. Repertoires were generated with immunoSEQ multiplex PCR, while TCRdb's copy carries only in-frame clones and drops some. The data hold roughly 330,000 clones, with about 90% observed a single time. The sample consisted of peripheral blood. The origin of the receptors is a man aged 18-30 years who had recovered from COVID-19.

The genes are TRBV6-5 and TRBJ1-4; TRBD1 matches at 10 bases. V lost 6 bases to trimming and J lost 8 bases; unmatched junction nucleotides: 9. The germline CDR1 and CDR2 sequences are MNHEY and SVGAGI. The length of the CDR3 is 15 residues. The CDR3 loop is CASRNPGQGHEKLFF. The CDR3 coding sequence is TGTGCCAGCAGAAACCCGGGACAGGGGCACGAAAAACTGTTTTTT.

V is TRBV7-9 and J is TRBJ1-1; possible D gene TRBD1, 5 bases. The CDR3 contains 14 residues. V was shortened by 2 bases and J by 0 bases, with 7 bases between the two germline ends. Per the germline V gene, CDR1 is SEHNR and CDR2 is FQNEAQ (reference sequence). CDR3 loop: CASSLWTLNTEAFF. Written as DNA, the CDR3 is TGTGCCAGCAGCTTATGGACATTGAACACTGAAGCTTTCTTT.

The CDR3 spells CASILTGAGELFF. In DNA, the CDR3 is TGTGCCAGCATTCTAACGGGGGCCGGGGAGCTGTTTTTT. The V and J genes are TRBV6-5 and TRBJ2-2, with D maybe TRBD2 (6 bases). Germline V CDR1 and CDR2: MNHEY, SVGAGI. The CDR3 has 13 residues. Trimming removed 7 bases at V and 6 bases at J, with 12 bases between.

The rearrangement links TRBV6-5 to TRBJ1-3; no firm D call. This CDR3 has 12 amino acids. Between the trimmed V and J ends, which lost 6 bases and 8 bases, there was a span of 11 bases. Germline CDR1 is MNHEY and CDR2 is SVGAGI. The chain's CDR3 is CASSPRRDTIYF. CDR3 in DNA: TGTGCCAGCAGCCCCCGTCGTGACACCATATATTTT.

The V call is TRBV6-5, the J call TRBJ1-1, with D possibly TRBD1 on 5 matching bases. V was clipped by 5 bases and J by 8 bases, with 9 bases between them. This CDR3 is 11 amino acids long. Germline CDR1 reads MNHEY; CDR2 reads SVGAGI. The CDR3 spells CASSIGAEAFF. The CDR3 DNA reads as TGTGCCAGCAGTATAGGGGCGGAAGCTTTCTTT.

The genes are TRBV7-9 and TRBJ2-2; perhaps TRBD1 as D (6 bases). This CDR3 region has 16 residues. The ends were cut back, 6 bases at V and 2 bases at J, with 16 bases in the middle. Germline-derived CDR1 and CDR2 are SEHNR and FQNEAQ (reference sequence). The CDR3 nucleotides are TGTGCCAGCAGAACAGGGCGGTCCCAAAACACCGGGGAGCTGTTTTTT. Translating gives CASRTGRSQNTGELFF.

This chain joins TRBV3-1 (or the pseudogene TRBV3-2) and TRBJ1-6; 9 positions match TRBD1. The CDR3 is made up of 15 amino acids. The V gene end was trimmed by 2 bases and the J gene end by 7 bases; junction bases not matched to a gene: 3. From germline, CDR1 is LGHDT and CDR2 YNNKEL (reference sequence). The chain's CDR3 is CASSQLTGGNSPLHF. CDR3 DNA sequence: TGTGCCAGCAGCCAACTGACAGGGGGGAATTCACCCCTCCACTTT.

The chain has TRBV7-3 and TRBJ2-7, with 9 bases identical to TRBD2. This CDR3 spans 15 amino acids. CDR1 SGHTA and CDR2 FQGTGA come from the germline V gene. The V segment lost 5 bases and the J segment 4 bases; nucleotides outside the gene matches: 9. For the CDR3, the DNA is TGTGCCAGCAGCCTCGCCACTAGCGGGCTATACGAGCAGTACTTC. Translation gives CASSLATSGLYEQYF.

The genes are TRBV27 and TRBJ1-1; TRBD1 agrees at 11 bases. The junction had 6 bases not matched to a gene; V was cut back by 2 bases and J by 4 bases. The CDR3 length is 16 residues. Germline V lookup: CDR1 MNHEY, CDR2 SMNVEV (reference sequence). DNA of the CDR3: TGTGCCAGCAGTTTACCCGGACAGGGGGCAGGCACTGAAGCTTTCTTT. It encodes CASSLPGQGAGTEAFF.

The chain carries TRBV5-1 and TRBJ2-2, with 8 bases identical to TRBD1. The germline V gene has CDR1 SGHRS and CDR2 YFSETQ. This CDR3 is built from 15 residues. Unmatched junction bases numbered 7, after V lost 4 bases and J lost 5 bases. The CDR3 loop is CASSPGGQGTGELFF. CDR3 nucleotide sequence: TGCGCCAGCAGCCCGGGTGGACAGGGTACCGGGGAGCTGTTTTTT.

The chain uses TRBV7-3 and TRBJ2-7, with TRBD2 matching over 7 bases. V shed 7 bases, J shed 5 bases, and the junction held 11 bases outside the gene matches. The CDR3 extends over 14 amino acids. Germline CDR1 is SGHTA and CDR2 is FQGTGA. CDR3 protein: CASTLPGGFHEQYF. The CDR3 DNA follows: TGTGCCAGCACGCTCCCGGGAGGCTTCCACGAGCAGTACTTC. Full variable domain (outside the CDR3, taken from reference TRBV7-3 and TRBJ2-7): GAGVSQTPSNKVTEKGKYVELRCDPISGHTALYWYRQSLGQGPEFLIYFQGTGAADDSGLPNDRFFAVRPEGSVSTLKIQRTERGDSAVYLCASTLPGGFHEQYFGPGTRLTVT.

The CDR3 reads CASSQEDRSYEQYF. The CDR3, as DNA: TGTGCCAGCAGCCAAGAGGACAGGAGCTACGAGCAGTACTTC. The chain carries TRBV3-1 (or the pseudogene TRBV3-2) and TRBJ2-7; TRBD1 aligns across 7 bases. Losses at the gene ends were 0 bases for V and 3 bases for J; bases not matched to a gene: 2. The CDR3 spans 14 residues. The V gene's germline CDR1 is LGHDT and CDR2 YNNKEL (reference sequence).

This sequence joins TRBV7-2 and TRBJ2-7, with TRBD1 matching 11 bases. The CDR3 loop spans 14 amino acids. Germline-derived CDR1 and CDR2 are SGHTA and FQGNSA. V lost 4 bases, J lost 7 bases, and 6 bases stayed unmatched. The CDR3 loop reads CASSYRDRGEEQYF. CDR3 coding DNA: TGTGCCAGCAGCTACCGGGACAGGGGGGAAGAGCAGTACTTC.

The genes are TRBV6-5 and TRBJ2-1; 10 bases align to TRBD1. The V and J ends lost 3 bases and 6 bases, in that order; junction bases with no gene match: 2. In germline, CDR1 is MNHEY, CDR2 SVGAGI. The CDR3 runs 14 residues. CDR3 loop: CASSYGTGVNEQFF. In DNA, the CDR3 is TGTGCCAGCAGTTATGGGACAGGGGTCAATGAGCAGTTCTTC.

The chain joins TRBV19 to TRBJ1-1, with TRBD1 matching over 9 bases. Per the germline V gene, CDR1 is LNHDA and CDR2 is SQIVND (reference sequence). The CDR3 sequence is 13 residues long. The junction had 3 bases not matched to a gene; V was cut back by 3 bases and J by 7 bases. The DNA of the CDR3 is TGTGCCAGTAGTATCCTGGGACAGGGTGAAGCTTTCTTT. Its translation: CASSILGQGEAFF.

The chain carries TRBV9 and TRBJ2-3; D is uncertain. This CDR3 is built from 15 residues. V was pared by 0 bases and J by 5 bases, with 13 bases between. The germline CDR1 and CDR2 sequences are SGDLS and YYNGEE. The CDR3 spells CASSVGPSPGDTQYF. DNA of the CDR3: TGTGCCAGCAGCGTAGGTCCCTCCCCGGGAGATACGCAGTATTTT.

The chain joins TRBV5-4 to TRBJ1-6; D remains ambiguous. Trimming pared 4 bases from V and 6 bases from J, leaving 20 bases between. CDR3 length: 17 amino acids. Germline CDR1 is SGHNT and CDR2 is YYREEE (reference sequence). CDR3 DNA: TGTGCCAGCAGCCCGACCCCGGCGGAGGGCACTAATTCACCCCTCCACTTT. It translates to CASSPTPAEGTNSPLHF. The whole variable domain, filled in from reference TRBV5-4 and TRBJ1-6, reads ETGVTQSPTHLIKTRGQQVTLRCSSQSGHNTVSWYQQALGQGPQFIFQYYREEENGRGNFPPRFSGLQFPNYSSELNVNALELDDSALYLCASSPTPAEGTNSPLHFGNGTRLTVT.

The chain carries TRBV10-3 and TRBJ1-1, with TRBD1 as a possible D gene (5 bases). V was cut by 3 bases and J by 8 bases, with 7 bases left in between. Germline V gene lookup returns CDR1 ENHRY and CDR2 SYGVKD. CDR3 length equals 11 residues. CDR3: CAISDGGEAFF. DNA of the CDR3: TGTGCCATCAGTGATGGGGGGGAAGCTTTCTTT.

The chain couples TRBV7-9 to TRBJ2-7; TRBD1 agrees at 8 bases. With 3 bases clipped from V and 6 bases from J, the junction kept 1 base outside the gene matches. Germline-derived CDR1 and CDR2 are SEHNR and FQNEAQ (reference sequence). The CDR3 extends over 12 amino acids. CDR3 in DNA: TGTGCCAGCAGCTTCGGACAGGGCGAGCAGTACTTC. Residues: CASSFGQGEQYF. Using reference TRBV7-9 and TRBJ2-7 for the parts outside the CDR3, the full variable domain is DTGVSQNPRHKITKRGQNVTFRCDPISEHNRLYWYRQTLGQGPEFLTYFQNEAQLEKSRLLSDRFSAERPKGSFSTLEIQRTEQGDSAMYLCASSFGQGEQYFGPGTRLTVT.

This clone has a handful of counts. The CDR3 here is CASKGDREANTEAFF. CDR3 coding DNA: TGTGCCAGCAAAGGGGACAGGGAAGCGAACACTGAAGCTTTCTTT. J is TRBJ1-1 and V is TRBV2; 9 nucleotides match TRBD1. The V segment lost 7 bases and the J segment 1 base; nucleotides outside the gene matches: 7. The CDR3 covers 15 residues. The germline CDR1 and CDR2 sequences are SNHLY and FYNNEI.

The J gene is TRBJ1-1, the V gene TRBV29-1; a weak D match, TRBD1 (5 bases). Germline CDR1 is SQVTM and CDR2 is ANQGSEA. The CDR3 is made up of 12 amino acids. Trimming shortened V by 3 bases and J by 4 bases, and 9 bases separated the two germline ends. The CDR3 DNA follows: TGCAGCGTTGACAGGGCTCTCACTGAAGCTTTCTTT. This sequence encodes CSVDRALTEAFF.

J is TRBJ2-7 and V is TRBV10-3; a weak D match, TRBD1 (6 bases). The CDR3 runs to 15 residues. Germline values: CDR1 ENHRY, CDR2 SYGVKD. V was pared by 3 bases and J by 2 bases, with 14 bases between. The CDR3 nucleotides are TGTGCCATCAGTGAAAGAGGGACAAATCCCTACGAGCAGTACTTC. Translation gives CAISERGTNPYEQYF.

V gene TRBV18 combines with J gene TRBJ1-4, with 8 bases matching TRBD1. CDR3 length equals 16 residues. Germline lookup yields CDR1 KGHSH and CDR2 LQKENI. Losses at the gene ends were 3 bases for V and 7 bases for J; bases not matched to a gene: 10. The CDR3 reads CASSPPAAGGREKLFF. Here the CDR3 DNA reads TGTGCCAGCTCACCCCCCGCGGCAGGGGGCCGTGAAAAACTGTTTTTT.

The table lists this clone with a count of one. This sample also contains other DNA sequences that code for the same CDR3. The V and J genes are TRBV2 and TRBJ1-1; 8 positions match TRBD1. The CDR3 is 14 residues long. The germline V gene encodes CDR1 SNHLY and CDR2 FYNNEI. After removal of 8 bases from V and 0 bases from J, the junction contained 5 bases not matched to a gene. The CDR3 region is CASSADRVNTEAFF. The CDR3, as DNA: TGTGCCAGCTCTGCGGACAGGGTGAACACTGAAGCTTTCTTT. Drawing the rest from reference TRBV2 and TRBJ1-1, the complete variable domain is EPEVTQTPSHQVTQMGQEVILRCVPISNHLYFYWYRQILGQKVEFLVSFYNNEISEKSEIFDDQFSVERPDGSNFTLKIRSTKLEDSAMYFCASSADRVNTEAFFGQGTRLTVV.

The chain is built from TRBV6-2 or TRBV6-3 and TRBJ2-7, with D unresolved. This CDR3 spans 13 amino acids. Germline CDR1 MNHEY, CDR2 SVGEGT. Trimming shortened V by 0 bases and J by 2 bases, and 5 bases separated the two germline ends. The DNA of the CDR3 is TGTGCCAGCAGTTACTCCCCAGCCTACGAGCAGTACTTC. It specifies CASSYSPAYEQYF.

The chain carries TRBV7-9 and TRBJ1-2; 8 bases line up with TRBD1. V was clipped by 10 bases and J by 4 bases; unmatched bases: 11. CDR1 and CDR2 from the germline V gene are SEHNR and FQNEAQ (reference sequence). This CDR3 has 14 residues. This CDR3 reads CATLSDRARYGYTF. The CDR3 DNA reads as TGTGCCACCCTTTCGGACAGGGCGCGCTATGGCTACACCTTC.